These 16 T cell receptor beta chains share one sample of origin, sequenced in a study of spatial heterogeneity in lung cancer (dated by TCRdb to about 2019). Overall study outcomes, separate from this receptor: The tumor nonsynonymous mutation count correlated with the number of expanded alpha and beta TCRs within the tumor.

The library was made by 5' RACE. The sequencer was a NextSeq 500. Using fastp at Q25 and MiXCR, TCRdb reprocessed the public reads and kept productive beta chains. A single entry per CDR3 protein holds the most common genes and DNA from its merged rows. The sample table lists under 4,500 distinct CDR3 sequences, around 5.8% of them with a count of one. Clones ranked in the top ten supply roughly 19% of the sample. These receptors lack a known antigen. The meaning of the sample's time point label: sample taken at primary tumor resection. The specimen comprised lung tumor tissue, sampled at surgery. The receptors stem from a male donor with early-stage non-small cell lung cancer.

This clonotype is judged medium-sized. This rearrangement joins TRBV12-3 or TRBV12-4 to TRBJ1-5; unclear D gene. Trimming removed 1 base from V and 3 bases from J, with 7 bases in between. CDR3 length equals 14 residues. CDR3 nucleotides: TGTGCCAGCAGTTTAGGGCAGCACAATCAGCCCCAGCATTTT. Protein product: CASSLGQHNQPQHF.

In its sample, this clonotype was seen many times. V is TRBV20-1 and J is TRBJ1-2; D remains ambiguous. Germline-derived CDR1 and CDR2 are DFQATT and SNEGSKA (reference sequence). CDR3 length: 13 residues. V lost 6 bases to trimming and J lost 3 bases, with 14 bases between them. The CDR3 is CSARTTGYYGYTF. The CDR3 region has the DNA TGCAGTGCCCGGACCACGGGTTACTATGGCTACACCTTC.

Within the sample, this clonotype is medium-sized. The CDR3 nucleotides are TGTGCCAGCAGTTTAGAGGGATTCGGGGGGGCCCAAGAGACCCAGTACTTC. The encoded protein is CASSLEGFGGAQETQYF. The chain has TRBV28 and TRBJ2-5, with 8 positions matching TRBD2. The CDR3 sequence is 17 residues long. V lost 2 bases, J lost 1 base, and 9 bases stayed unmatched. Germline CDR1 and CDR2: MDHEN and SYDVKM.

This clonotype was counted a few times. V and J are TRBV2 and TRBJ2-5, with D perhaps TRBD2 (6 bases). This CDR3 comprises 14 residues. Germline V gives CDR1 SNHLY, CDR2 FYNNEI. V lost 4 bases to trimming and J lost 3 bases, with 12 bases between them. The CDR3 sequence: CASSGRAGKETQYF. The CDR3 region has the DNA TGTGCCAGCAGTGGTCGGGCGGGGAAAGAGACCCAGTACTTC.

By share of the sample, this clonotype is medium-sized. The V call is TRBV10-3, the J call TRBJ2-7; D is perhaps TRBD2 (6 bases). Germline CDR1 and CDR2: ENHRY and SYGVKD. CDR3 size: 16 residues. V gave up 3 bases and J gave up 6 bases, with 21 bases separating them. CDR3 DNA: TGTGCCATCAGTGAAGTTGGGGACCCGGAGGGTTCCGAGCAGTACTTC. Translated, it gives CAISEVGDPEGSEQYF.

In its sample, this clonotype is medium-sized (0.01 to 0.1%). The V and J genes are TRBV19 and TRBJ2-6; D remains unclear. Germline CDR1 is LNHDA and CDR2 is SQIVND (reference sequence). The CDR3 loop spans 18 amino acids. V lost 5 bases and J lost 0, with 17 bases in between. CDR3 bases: TGTGCCAGTAGTTCCCTGACCAGGCCTTCCTCTGGGGCCAACGTCCTGACTTTC. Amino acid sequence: CASSSLTRPSSGANVLTF. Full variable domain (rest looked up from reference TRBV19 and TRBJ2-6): DGGITQSPKYLFRKEGQNVTLSCEQNLNHDAMYWYRQDPGQGLRLIYYSQIVNDFQKGDIAEGYSVSREKKESFPLTVTSAQKNPTAFYLCASSSLTRPSSGANVLTFGAGSRLTVL.

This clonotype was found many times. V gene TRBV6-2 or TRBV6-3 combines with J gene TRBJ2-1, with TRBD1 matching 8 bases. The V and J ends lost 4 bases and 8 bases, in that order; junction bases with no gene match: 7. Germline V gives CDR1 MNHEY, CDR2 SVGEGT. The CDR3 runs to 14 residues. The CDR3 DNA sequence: TGTGCCAGCAGTTTAGACAGGGGCAGGGATGAGCAGTTCTTC. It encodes CASSLDRGRDEQFF.

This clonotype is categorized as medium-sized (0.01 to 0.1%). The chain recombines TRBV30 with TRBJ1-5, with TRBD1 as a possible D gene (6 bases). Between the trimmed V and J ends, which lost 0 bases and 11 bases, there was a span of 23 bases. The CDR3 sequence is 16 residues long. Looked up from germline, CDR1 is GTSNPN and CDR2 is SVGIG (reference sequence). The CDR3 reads CAWSVKGGATIGAQHF. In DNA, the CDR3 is TGTGCCTGGAGTGTAAAGGGGGGGGCAACGATTGGAGCCCAGCATTTT. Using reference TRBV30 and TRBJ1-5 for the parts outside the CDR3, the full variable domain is SQTIHQWPATLVQPVGSPLSLECTVEGTSNPNLYWYRQAAGRGLQLLFYSVGIGQISSEVPQNLSASRPQDRQFILSSKKLLLSDSGFYLCAWSVKGGATIGAQHFGDGTRLSIL.

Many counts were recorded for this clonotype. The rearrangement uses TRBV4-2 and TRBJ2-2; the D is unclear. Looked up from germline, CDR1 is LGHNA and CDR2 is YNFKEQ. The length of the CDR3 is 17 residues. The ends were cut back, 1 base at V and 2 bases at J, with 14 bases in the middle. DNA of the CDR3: TGTGCCAGCAGCCAAGGTTTTGGCAGGCAAAACACCGGGGAGCTGTTTTTT. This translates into CASSQGFGRQNTGELFF.

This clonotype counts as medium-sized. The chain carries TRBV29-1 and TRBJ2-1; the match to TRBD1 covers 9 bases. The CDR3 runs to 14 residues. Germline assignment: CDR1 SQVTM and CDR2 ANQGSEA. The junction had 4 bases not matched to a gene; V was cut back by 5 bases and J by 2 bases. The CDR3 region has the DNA TGCAGCGTTTTAGGACAGGGGACCTACAATGAGCAGTTCTTC. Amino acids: CSVLGQGTYNEQFF.

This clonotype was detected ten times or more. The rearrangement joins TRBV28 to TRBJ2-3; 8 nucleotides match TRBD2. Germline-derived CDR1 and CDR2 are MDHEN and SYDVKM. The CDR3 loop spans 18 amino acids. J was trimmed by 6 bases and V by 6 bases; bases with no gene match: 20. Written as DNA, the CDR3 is TGTGCCAGCAGCATGCTCCCTGAAGGGAGAGCGGGAGTTGATACGCAGTATTTT. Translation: CASSMLPEGRAGVDTQYF.

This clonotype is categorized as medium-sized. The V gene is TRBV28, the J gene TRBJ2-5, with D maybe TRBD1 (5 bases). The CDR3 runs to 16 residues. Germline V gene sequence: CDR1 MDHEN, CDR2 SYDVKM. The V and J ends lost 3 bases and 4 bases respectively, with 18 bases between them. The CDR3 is CASSLTAPSQGETQYF. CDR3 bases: TGTGCCAGCAGTTTGACGGCCCCCTCCCAGGGAGAGACCCAGTACTTC.

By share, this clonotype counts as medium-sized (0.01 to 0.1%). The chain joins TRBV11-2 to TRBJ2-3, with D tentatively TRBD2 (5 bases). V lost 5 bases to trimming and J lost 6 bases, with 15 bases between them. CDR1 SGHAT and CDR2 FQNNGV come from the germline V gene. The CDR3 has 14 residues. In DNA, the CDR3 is TGTGCCAGCAGCCCAGGTGCGGGCGGGGATACGCAGTATTTT. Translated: CASSPGAGGDTQYF.

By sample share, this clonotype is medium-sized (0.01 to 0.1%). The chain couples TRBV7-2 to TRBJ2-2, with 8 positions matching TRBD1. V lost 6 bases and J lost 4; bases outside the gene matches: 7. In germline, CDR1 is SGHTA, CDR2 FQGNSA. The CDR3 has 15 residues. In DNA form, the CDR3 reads TGTGCCAGCAGTCCGAGCAGGGGGCGCACCGGGGAGCTGTTTTTT. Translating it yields CASSPSRGRTGELFF.

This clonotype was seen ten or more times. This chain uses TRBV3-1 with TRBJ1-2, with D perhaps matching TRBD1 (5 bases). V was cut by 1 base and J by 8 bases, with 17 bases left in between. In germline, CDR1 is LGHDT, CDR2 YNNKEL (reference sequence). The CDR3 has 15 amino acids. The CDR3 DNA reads TGTGCCAGCAGCCAAGGAGGGGCGTATAATAGAGGCTACACCTTC. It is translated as CASSQGGAYNRGYTF.

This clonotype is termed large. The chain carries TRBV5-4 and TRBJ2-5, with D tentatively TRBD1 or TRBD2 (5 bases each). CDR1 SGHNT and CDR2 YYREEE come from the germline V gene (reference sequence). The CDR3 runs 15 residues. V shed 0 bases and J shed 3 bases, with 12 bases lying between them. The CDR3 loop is CASSLEGPGEETQYF. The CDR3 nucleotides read TGTGCCAGCAGCTTGGAGGGACCTGGGGAAGAGACCCAGTACTTC.